A single sample gave rise to the 27 T cell receptor beta chains below, sequenced in a study of regulatory T cells in long-lasting Graves disease. The authors built TCR beta libraries using iRepertoire HTBI primers and Arm-PCR of CDR3 regions. TCRdb re-analysed the multiplex PCR reads in MiXCR, keeping a single row per CDR3 protein. Among about 540,000 distinct CDR3 sequences listed, roughly 13% were seen once. The time point is: newly diagnosed GD, antithyroid drugs for less than 3 months. PBMC-derived RNA was used for the TCR library. This same sample was also taken into another study, of T cells in Graves' hyperthyroidism and ophthalmopathy.

Sequencing was performed on peripheral blood mononuclear cells (PBMCs), taken at new diagnosis, from a patient treated with antithyroid drugs. Every receptor here comes from a man between 25 and 39 years old with Graves disease.

The J gene is TRBJ2-1, the V gene TRBV7-9; D possibly uses TRBD1 or TRBD2 (5 bases each). This CDR3 comprises 14 residues. Germline CDR1 SEHNR, CDR2 FQNEAQ (reference sequence). V was pared by 5 bases and J by 15 bases, with 23 bases between. The CDR3 region is CASSAPGPTPRGFF. CDR3 nucleotide sequence: TGTGCCAGCAGCGCCCCGGGACCCACCCCGAGAGGGTTCTTC.

This clonotype was counted at least ten times. The chain joins TRBV12-3 or TRBV12-4 to TRBJ2-7, with D maybe TRBD2 (5 bases). Trimming stripped 7 bases from V and 5 bases from J, with 15 bases between. The CDR3 consists of 13 residues. The CDR3: CASTSRVSHEQYF. CDR3 nucleotide sequence: TGTGCCAGCACCTCGAGGGTATCCCACGAGCAGTACTTC.

This clonotype was counted ten times or more. J is TRBJ1-2 and V is TRBV11-2; 7 bases agree with TRBD1. CDR1 is SGHAT, CDR2 FQNNGV, per germline. The CDR3 is 13 amino acids. After removal of 5 bases from V and 9 bases from J, the junction contained 9 bases not matched to a gene. The CDR3: CASSPDREYRYTF. CDR3 nucleotides: TGTGCCAGCAGCCCCGACAGGGAGTATCGCTACACCTTC.

This clonotype was seen repeatedly, ten times or more. The chain recombines TRBV12-3 or TRBV12-4 with TRBJ2-6, with D possibly being TRBD1 (5 bases). The CDR3 runs 13 residues. Trimming left V 10 bases short and J 2 bases short, with 9 bases between. CDR3 amino acids: CATSRAGANVLTF. The CDR3 DNA reads as TGTGCCACAAGCAGGGCTGGGGCCAACGTCCTGACTTTC.

At least ten counts were recorded for this clonotype. In DNA, the CDR3 is TGCAGCGTCAACCCTGATACAACTAATGAAAAACTGTTTTTT. It specifies CSVNPDTTNEKLFF. The gene calls are TRBV29-1 and TRBJ1-4; no firm D call. The V gene lost 6 bases and the J gene lost 0 bases, with 11 bases spanning the gap. There are 14 residues in the CDR3. Germline V gene sequence: CDR1 SQVTM, CDR2 ANQGSEA.

CDR3 DNA: TGTGCCAGCAGTCATTTAGAGACCCAGTACTTC. Residues: CASSHLETQYF. The chain couples TRBV6-2 or TRBV6-3 to TRBJ2-5; D gene unclear. CDR3 length: 11 residues. V dropped 5 bases and J dropped 4 bases, with 5 bases sitting between them. Germline V gene sequence: CDR1 MNHEY, CDR2 SVGEGT.

This clonotype was counted ten times or more. The chain recombines TRBV6-2 or TRBV6-3 with TRBJ1-2, with 8 positions matching TRBD1. The V gene end was trimmed by 6 bases and the J gene end by 6 bases; junction bases not matched to a gene: 3. The germline V gene has CDR1 MNHEY and CDR2 SVGEGT. This CDR3 region has 12 residues. CDR3 sequence: CASRQGGDGYTF. The CDR3 nucleotides are TGTGCCAGCAGACAGGGGGGGGATGGCTACACCTTC.

This clonotype was seen many times. This chain connects TRBV5-1 to TRBJ2-1, with TRBD2 matching 9 bases. The CDR3 has 17 amino acids. Germline lookup yields CDR1 SGHRS and CDR2 YFSETQ. The V gene end was trimmed by 5 bases and the J gene end by 1 base; junction bases not matched to a gene: 10. The CDR3 spells CASSPRLADFSYNEQFF. In nucleotides, the CDR3 is TGCGCCAGCAGTCCCCGACTAGCGGACTTTTCCTACAATGAGCAGTTCTTC.

This clonotype was seen repeatedly, ten times or more. This chain joins TRBV12-3 or TRBV12-4 and TRBJ2-1; D tentatively reads TRBD1 or TRBD2 (6 bases each). Trimming stripped 10 bases from V and 6 bases from J, with 10 bases between. The CDR3 spans 11 residues. CDR3 sequence: CATEGGNEQFF. As DNA, the CDR3 is TGTGCCACCGAGGGGGGCAATGAGCAGTTCTTC.

This clonotype was picked up many times. This chain links TRBV6-4 with TRBJ2-1, with D tentatively TRBD1 or TRBD2 (5 bases each). The CDR3 runs to 15 residues. The V end lost 0 bases, the J end lost 2 bases, and 8 bases lay between the germline ends. Germline CDR1 is MRHNA and CDR2 is SNTAGT. CDR3 loop: CASSDSGAAYNEQFF. CDR3 sequence (DNA): TGTGCCAGCAGTGACTCCGGGGCGGCCTACAATGAGCAGTTCTTC.

This clonotype was seen repeatedly, ten times or more. The V and J genes are TRBV20-1 and TRBJ2-7, with TRBD2 matching over 9 bases. The CDR3 contains 13 residues. With V trimmed by 6 bases and J by 2 bases, 5 bases remained unmatched. CDR1 DFQATT and CDR2 SNEGSKA come from the germline V gene (reference sequence). The CDR3: CSASGGRAYEQYF. Here the CDR3 DNA reads TGCAGTGCGAGCGGCGGGAGGGCCTACGAGCAGTACTTC.

This clonotype has at least ten counts. The V call is TRBV12-3 or TRBV12-4, the J call TRBJ1-2; D not resolved. This CDR3 region has 12 residues. With 6 bases removed from V and 5 bases from J, the gap between germline ends came to 10 bases. CDR3 amino acids: CASSLWGYGYTF. CDR3 nucleotides: TGTGCCAGCAGCTTGTGGGGATATGGCTACACCTTC.

Ten or more counts support this clonotype. The rearrangement uses TRBV7-2 and TRBJ1-2, with D uncertain. Germline V CDR1 and CDR2: SGHTA, FQGNSA. This CDR3 spans 13 amino acids. V lost 1 base, J lost 8 bases, and 11 bases lay in between. The CDR3 nucleotides read TGTGCCAGCAGCTTAGTTCCCTACGGCGGCTACACCTTC. It is translated as CASSLVPYGGYTF.

The sample holds many counts of this clonotype. This chain joins TRBV2 and TRBJ1-1; a weak D match, TRBD1 (5 bases). Germline V lookup: CDR1 SNHLY, CDR2 FYNNEI. V shed 6 bases and J shed 8 bases, with 16 bases lying between them. The CDR3 sequence is 13 residues long. The CDR3: CASSPEGQPEAFF. For the CDR3, the DNA is TGTGCCAGCAGCCCGGAGGGGCAGCCCGAAGCTTTCTTT.

This chain uses TRBV5-1 with TRBJ2-1, with TRBD2 as a possible D gene (6 bases). Trimming removed 2 bases at V and 10 bases at J, with 16 bases between. The CDR3 sequence is 14 residues long. The V gene's germline CDR1 is SGHRS and CDR2 YFSETQ. The CDR3 reads CASSFSSGGWEQFF. CDR3 DNA sequence: TGCGCCAGCAGCTTCTCCAGCGGAGGGTGGGAGCAGTTCTTC.

This clonotype was recorded at least ten times. The rearrangement links TRBV2 to TRBJ1-2, with TRBD1 matching over 7 bases. Looked up from germline, CDR1 is SNHLY and CDR2 is FYNNEI. The CDR3 contains 13 residues. The J segment lost 4 bases and the V segment lost 4 bases, leaving 3 bases of the junction unmatched. The CDR3 DNA follows: TGTGCCAGCAGTGGACAGGGCATCTATGGCTACACCTTC. Amino acids: CASSGQGIYGYTF.

This clonotype has ten or more counts. The chain links TRBV11-1 to TRBJ2-2, with TRBD2 identical over 10 bases. After removal of 2 bases from V and 8 bases from J, the junction contained 8 bases not matched to a gene. CDR1 SGHAT and CDR2 FQDESV come from the germline V gene (reference sequence). The CDR3 totals 16 residues. The CDR3 loop is CASSLSSGRASGELFF. The CDR3 DNA follows: TGTGCCAGCAGCTTAAGCAGCGGGAGGGCCAGTGGGGAGCTGTTTTTT.

At least ten counts were recorded for this clonotype. The chain links TRBV3-1 to TRBJ2-3; 8 bases agree with TRBD2. Trimming at V came to 1 base and at J to 7 bases, leaving 4 bases not matched to a gene. The CDR3 is 14 amino acids. The germline V gene has CDR1 LGHDT and CDR2 YNNKEL (reference sequence). The CDR3 region is CASSQALAGYTQYF. In nucleotides, the CDR3 is TGTGCCAGCAGCCAAGCGCTAGCGGGTTATACGCAGTATTTT.

This clonotype was recorded many times. This chain links TRBV20-1 with TRBJ2-4; D is ambiguous. V shed 3 bases and J shed 0 bases, with 3 bases lying between them. Germline CDR1 DFQATT, CDR2 SNEGSKA (reference sequence). CDR3 length: 12 amino acids. The CDR3 nucleotides read TGCAGTGCTAGGCTAGCCAAAAACATTCAGTACTTC. Its protein is CSARLAKNIQYF.

This clonotype was observed at least ten times. The genes are TRBV28 and TRBJ2-3; TRBD2 is a possible D gene (6 bases). V was pared by 8 bases and J by 6 bases, with 21 bases between. CDR1 is MDHEN, CDR2 SYDVKM, per germline. This CDR3 is built from 15 residues. The CDR3 loop reads CASCSRLGFHDTQYF. CDR3 DNA sequence: TGTGCCAGCTGTTCCCGACTAGGTTTTCACGATACGCAGTATTTT.

This clonotype was picked up one time. The chain combines TRBV5-1 with TRBJ2-3; 8 bases fit TRBD2. In germline, CDR1 is SGHRS, CDR2 YFSETQ. J was trimmed by 1 base and V by 3 bases; bases with no gene match: 10. The CDR3 spans 17 residues. CDR3 residues: CASSSLPGGAGTDTQYF. The CDR3 DNA reads as TGCGCCAGCAGCTCCCTCCCGGGAGGGGCGGGCACAGATACGCAGTATTTT.

This chain's CDR3 is CASSLGSGIIGEQFF. The CDR3 DNA reads as TGCGCCAGCAGCTTGGGTAGCGGGATTATCGGTGAGCAGTTCTTC. The chain joins TRBV5-1 to TRBJ2-1; 8 positions agree with TRBD2. Germline-derived CDR1 and CDR2 are SGHRS and YFSETQ. This CDR3 comprises 15 residues. The V gene end was trimmed by 0 bases and the J gene end by 9 bases; junction bases not matched to a gene: 8.

The sample holds many counts of this clonotype. The chain uses TRBV7-3 and TRBJ2-3, with 7 positions matching TRBD2. Per germline, CDR1 SGHTA and CDR2 FQGTGA. The CDR3 has 14 amino acids. V trimming: 5 bases; J trimming: 4 bases; junction bases outside the gene matches: 6. CDR3 region: CASSPRLASDTQYF. The DNA for the CDR3 is TGTGCCAGCAGCCCGAGACTAGCCTCAGATACGCAGTATTTT.

This clonotype was detected ten times or more. The chain couples TRBV12-3 or TRBV12-4 to TRBJ1-1; tentatively, D is TRBD1 (6 bases). Trimming left V 6 bases short and J 4 bases short, with 15 bases between. CDR3 length: 14 residues. The chain's CDR3 is CASRSLAGATEAFF. CDR3 nucleotide sequence: TGTGCCAGCAGATCCTTGGCGGGGGCCACTGAAGCTTTCTTT.

For the CDR3, the DNA is TGTGCCAGCAGTTTAGTCGGGACAGGGCTCGCCTACGAGCAGTACTTC. It translates to CASSLVGTGLAYEQYF. The rearrangement joins TRBV27 to TRBJ2-7, with TRBD1 matching 9 bases. The CDR3 sequence is 16 residues long. V lost 2 bases, J lost 2 bases, and 7 bases stayed unmatched. Per the germline V gene, CDR1 is MNHEY and CDR2 is SMNVEV (reference sequence).

The chain links TRBV20-1 to TRBJ2-1, with D possibly matching TRBD2 (6 bases). CDR1 is DFQATT and CDR2 is SNEGSKA in the germline V gene (reference sequence). V lost 2 bases, J lost 5 bases, and 16 bases lay in between. This CDR3 contains 15 residues. CDR3 DNA: TGCAGTGCTAGACAACCCGGGAGCCAAAACAATGAGCAGTTCTTC. Amino acid sequence: CSARQPGSQNNEQFF.

This clonotype has only a few counts. A single base separates this from a much larger clone, so it may be a read error. The chain joins TRBV12-3 or TRBV12-4 to TRBJ1-1; 8 bases match TRBD1. The CDR3 length is 13 residues. As DNA, the CDR3 is TGTGCCAGCGACAGGGGATCGGACACTGAAGCTCTCTTT. Its translation is CASDRGSDTEALF.